The source of this TCR beta chain is a study of blood T cell repertoires in COVID-19. The wider study: Samples taken during acute and convalescent COVID-19 were collected in the United States, Italy and Spain. T cells, B-cell-depleted T cells, or PBMCs supplied cDNA or gDNA.

Authors' data handling: Amplifying reference gene primers gave estimates of nucleated cell counts. TCRdb keeps only in-frame clones here, not all; method: immunoSEQ multiplex PCR. That table gives V, J and clone size, and the DNA gave D and trimming. Of more than 75,000 clones in the sample, about 90% were seen once. CDR3 size: 13 residues. Germline lookup yields CDR1 LGHDT and CDR2 YNNKEL (reference sequence). V lost 1 base and J lost 3, with 4 bases in between. The chain employs TRBV3-1 (or the pseudogene TRBV3-2) and TRBJ1-3; no firm D call. The clonotype was recovered from a man over 45 with COVID-19, enrolled during active disease. Sequencing was carried out using peripheral blood. The CDR3 nucleotides read TGTGCCAGCAGCCAAGCCATTGGAAACACCATATATTTT. Amino acids: CASSQAIGNTIYF.